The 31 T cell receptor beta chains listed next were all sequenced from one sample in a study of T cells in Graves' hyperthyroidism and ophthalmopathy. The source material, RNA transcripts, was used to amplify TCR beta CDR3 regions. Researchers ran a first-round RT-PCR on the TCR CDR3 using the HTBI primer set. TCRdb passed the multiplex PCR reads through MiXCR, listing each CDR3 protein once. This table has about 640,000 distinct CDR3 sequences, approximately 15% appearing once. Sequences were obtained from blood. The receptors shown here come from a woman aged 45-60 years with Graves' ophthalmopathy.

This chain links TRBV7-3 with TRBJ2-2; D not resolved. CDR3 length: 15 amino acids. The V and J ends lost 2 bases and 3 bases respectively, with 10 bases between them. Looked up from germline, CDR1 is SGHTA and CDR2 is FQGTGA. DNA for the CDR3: TGTGCCAGCAGCTTATTGGCAGGCCACACCGGGGAGCTGTTTTTT. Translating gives CASSLLAGHTGELFF. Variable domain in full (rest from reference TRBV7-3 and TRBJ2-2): GAGVSQTPSNKVTEKGKYVELRCDPISGHTALYWYRQSLGQGPEFLIYFQGTGAADDSGLPNDRFFAVRPEGSVSTLKIQRTERGDSAVYLCASSLLAGHTGELFFGEGSRLTVL.

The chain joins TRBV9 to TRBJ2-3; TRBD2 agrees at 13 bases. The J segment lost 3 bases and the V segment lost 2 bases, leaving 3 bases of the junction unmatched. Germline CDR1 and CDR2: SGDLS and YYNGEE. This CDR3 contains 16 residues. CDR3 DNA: TGTGCCAGCAGCGTTCGGACTAGCGGGAGAACAGATACGCAGTATTTT. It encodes CASSVRTSGRTDTQYF.

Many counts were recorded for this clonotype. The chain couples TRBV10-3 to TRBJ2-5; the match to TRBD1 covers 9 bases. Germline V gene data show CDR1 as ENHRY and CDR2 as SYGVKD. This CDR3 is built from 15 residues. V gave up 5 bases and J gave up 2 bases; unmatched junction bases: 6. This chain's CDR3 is CAISPGTGPQETQYF. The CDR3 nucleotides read TGTGCCATCAGTCCCGGGACAGGGCCTCAAGAGACCCAGTACTTC.

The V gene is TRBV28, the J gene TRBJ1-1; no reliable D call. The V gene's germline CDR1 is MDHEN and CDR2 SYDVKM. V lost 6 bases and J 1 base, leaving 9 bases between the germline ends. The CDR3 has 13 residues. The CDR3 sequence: CASRSGSNTEAFF. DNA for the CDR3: TGTGCCAGCAGGTCAGGATCGAACACTGAAGCTTTCTTT.

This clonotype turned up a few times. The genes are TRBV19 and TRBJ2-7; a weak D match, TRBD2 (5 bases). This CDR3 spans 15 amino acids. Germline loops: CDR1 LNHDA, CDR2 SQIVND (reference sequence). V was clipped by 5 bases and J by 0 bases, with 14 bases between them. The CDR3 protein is CASSPRLGDSYEQYF. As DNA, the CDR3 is TGTGCCAGTAGTCCCCGGTTGGGAGACTCCTACGAGCAGTACTTC.

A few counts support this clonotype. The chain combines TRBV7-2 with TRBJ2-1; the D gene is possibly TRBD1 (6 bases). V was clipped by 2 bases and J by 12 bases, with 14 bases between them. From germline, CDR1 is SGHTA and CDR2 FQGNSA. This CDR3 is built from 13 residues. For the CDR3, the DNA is TGTGCCAGCAGCTTACCCCAGGGGCCTAGGCAGTTCTTC. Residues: CASSLPQGPRQFF.

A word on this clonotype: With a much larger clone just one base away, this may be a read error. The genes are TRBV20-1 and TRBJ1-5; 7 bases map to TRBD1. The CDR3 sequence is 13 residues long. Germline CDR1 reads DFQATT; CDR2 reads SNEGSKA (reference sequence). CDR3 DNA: TGCAGTGCTGGGACAGATAGCAATCATCCCCAGCATTTT. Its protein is CSAGTDSNHPQHF.

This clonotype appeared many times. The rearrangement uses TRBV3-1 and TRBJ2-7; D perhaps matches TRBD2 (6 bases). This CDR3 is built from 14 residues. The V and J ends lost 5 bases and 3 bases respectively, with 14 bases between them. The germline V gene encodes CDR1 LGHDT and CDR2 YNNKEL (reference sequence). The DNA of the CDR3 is TGTGCCAGCAGCAACCGGGACTTGCACTACGAGCAGTACTTC. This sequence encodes CASSNRDLHYEQYF.

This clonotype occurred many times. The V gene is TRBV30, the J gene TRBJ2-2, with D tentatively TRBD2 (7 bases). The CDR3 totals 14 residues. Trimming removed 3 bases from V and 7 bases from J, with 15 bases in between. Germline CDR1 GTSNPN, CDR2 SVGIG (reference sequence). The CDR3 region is CAWRPPGGFGELFF. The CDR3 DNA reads TGTGCCTGGAGGCCCCCGGGGGGCTTCGGGGAGCTGTTTTTT.

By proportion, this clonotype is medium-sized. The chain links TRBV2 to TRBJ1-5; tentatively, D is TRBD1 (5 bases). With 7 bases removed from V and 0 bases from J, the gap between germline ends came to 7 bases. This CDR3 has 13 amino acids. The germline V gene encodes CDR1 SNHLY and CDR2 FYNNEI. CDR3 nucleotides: TGTGCCAGCATCAGGGATAGCAATCAGCCCCAGCATTTT. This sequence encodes CASIRDSNQPQHF.

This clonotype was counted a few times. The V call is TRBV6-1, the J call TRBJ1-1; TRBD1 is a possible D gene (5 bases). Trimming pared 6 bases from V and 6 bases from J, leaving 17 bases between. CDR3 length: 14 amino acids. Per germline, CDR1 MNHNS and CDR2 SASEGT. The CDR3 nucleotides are TGTGCCAGCAGCCGGGGGAGTTGGATCCCTGAAGCTTTCTTT. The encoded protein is CASSRGSWIPEAFF.

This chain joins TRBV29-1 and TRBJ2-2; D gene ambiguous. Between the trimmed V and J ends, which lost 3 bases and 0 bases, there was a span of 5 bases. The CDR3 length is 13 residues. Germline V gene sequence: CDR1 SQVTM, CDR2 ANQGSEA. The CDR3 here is CSVDDTNTGELFF. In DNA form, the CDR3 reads TGCAGCGTTGATGATACGAACACCGGGGAGCTGTTTTTT.

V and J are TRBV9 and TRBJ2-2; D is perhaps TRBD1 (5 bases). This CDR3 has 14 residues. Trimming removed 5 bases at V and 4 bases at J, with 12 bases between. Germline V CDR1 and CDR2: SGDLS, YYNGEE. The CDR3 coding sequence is TGTGCCAGCAGAGGCGCAGGGCCCACCGGGGAGCTGTTTTTT. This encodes CASRGAGPTGELFF.

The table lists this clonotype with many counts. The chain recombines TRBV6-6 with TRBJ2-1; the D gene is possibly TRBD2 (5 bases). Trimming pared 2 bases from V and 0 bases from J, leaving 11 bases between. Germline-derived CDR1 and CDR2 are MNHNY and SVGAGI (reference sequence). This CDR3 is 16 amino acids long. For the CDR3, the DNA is TGTGCCAGCAGTTACACCAGCGGAAGCTCCTACAATGAGCAGTTCTTC. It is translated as CASSYTSGSSYNEQFF.

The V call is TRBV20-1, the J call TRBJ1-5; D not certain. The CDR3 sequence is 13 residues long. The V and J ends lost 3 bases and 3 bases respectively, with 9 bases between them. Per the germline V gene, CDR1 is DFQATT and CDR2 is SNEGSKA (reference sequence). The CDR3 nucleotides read TGCAGTGCTAGGCCTACTCCCAATCAGCCCCAGCATTTT. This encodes CSARPTPNQPQHF.

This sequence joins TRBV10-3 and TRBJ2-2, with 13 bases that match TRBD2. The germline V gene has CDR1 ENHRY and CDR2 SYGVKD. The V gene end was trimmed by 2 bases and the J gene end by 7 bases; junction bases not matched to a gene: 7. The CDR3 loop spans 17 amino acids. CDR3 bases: TGTGCCATCAGTGAGGGACTAGCGGGAGCTTCAATCGGGGAGCTGTTTTTT. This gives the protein CAISEGLAGASIGELFF.

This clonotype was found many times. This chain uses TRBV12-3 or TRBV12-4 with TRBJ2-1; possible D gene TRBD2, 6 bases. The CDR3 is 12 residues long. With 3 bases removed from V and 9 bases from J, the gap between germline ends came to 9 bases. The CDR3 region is CASSFAGLEQFF. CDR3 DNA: TGTGCCAGCAGTTTTGCGGGACTTGAGCAGTTCTTC.

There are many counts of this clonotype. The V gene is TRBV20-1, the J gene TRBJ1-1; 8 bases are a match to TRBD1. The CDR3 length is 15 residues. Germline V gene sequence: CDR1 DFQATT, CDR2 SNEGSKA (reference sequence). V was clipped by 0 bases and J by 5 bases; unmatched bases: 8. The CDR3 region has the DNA TGCAGTGCTAGAGATCCAGGGGGCGATGGTACTGAAGCTTTCTTT. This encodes CSARDPGGDGTEAFF.

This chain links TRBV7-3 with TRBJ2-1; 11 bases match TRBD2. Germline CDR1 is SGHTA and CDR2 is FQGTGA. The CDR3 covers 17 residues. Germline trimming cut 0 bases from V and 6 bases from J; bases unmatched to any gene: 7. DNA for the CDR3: TGTGCCAGCAGCTTAACGATAGGGCTAGCGGGAGGCAATGAGCAGTTCTTC. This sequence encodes CASSLTIGLAGGNEQFF.

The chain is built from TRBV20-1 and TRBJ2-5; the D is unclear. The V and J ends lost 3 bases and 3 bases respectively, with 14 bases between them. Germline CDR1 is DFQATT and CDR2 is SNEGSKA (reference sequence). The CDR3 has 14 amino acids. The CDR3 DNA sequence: TGCAGTGCTAGGACGGACCTCCCAAAAGAGACCCAGTACTTC. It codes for CSARTDLPKETQYF.

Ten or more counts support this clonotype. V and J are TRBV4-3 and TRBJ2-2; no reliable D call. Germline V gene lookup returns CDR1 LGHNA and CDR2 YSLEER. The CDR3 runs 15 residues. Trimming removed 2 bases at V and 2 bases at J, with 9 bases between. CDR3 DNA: TGCGCCAGCAGCCAACGAGACGGAAACACCGGGGAGCTGTTTTTT. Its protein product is CASSQRDGNTGELFF.

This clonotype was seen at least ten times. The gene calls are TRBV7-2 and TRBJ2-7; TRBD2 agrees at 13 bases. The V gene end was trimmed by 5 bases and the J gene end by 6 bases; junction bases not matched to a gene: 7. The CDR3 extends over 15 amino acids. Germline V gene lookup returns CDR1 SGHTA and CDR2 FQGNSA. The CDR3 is CASSQGTSGNFEQYF. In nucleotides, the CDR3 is TGTGCCAGCAGCCAAGGGACTAGCGGGAACTTCGAGCAGTACTTC.

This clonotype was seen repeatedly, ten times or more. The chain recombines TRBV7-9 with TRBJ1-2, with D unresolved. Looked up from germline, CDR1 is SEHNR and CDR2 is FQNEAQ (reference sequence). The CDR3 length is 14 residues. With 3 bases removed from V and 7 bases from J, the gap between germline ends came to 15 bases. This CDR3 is CASSFPLAYTGYTF. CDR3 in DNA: TGTGCCAGCAGCTTCCCCCTTGCGTACACTGGCTACACCTTC.

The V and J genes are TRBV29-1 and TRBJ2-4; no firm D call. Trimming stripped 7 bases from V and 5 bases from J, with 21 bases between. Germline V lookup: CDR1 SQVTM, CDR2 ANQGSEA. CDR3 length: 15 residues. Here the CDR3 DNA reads TGCAGCGCCCAGTACCTCTCCCTTAGCCAAAACATTCAGTACTTC. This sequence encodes CSAQYLSLSQNIQYF.

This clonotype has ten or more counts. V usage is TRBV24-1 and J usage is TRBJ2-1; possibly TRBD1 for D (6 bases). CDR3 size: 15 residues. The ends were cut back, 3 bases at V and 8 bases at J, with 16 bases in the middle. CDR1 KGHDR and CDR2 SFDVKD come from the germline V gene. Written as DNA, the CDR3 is TGTGCCACCAGTGATGCATTACAGGGACCCTATGAGCAGTTCTTC. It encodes CATSDALQGPYEQFF.

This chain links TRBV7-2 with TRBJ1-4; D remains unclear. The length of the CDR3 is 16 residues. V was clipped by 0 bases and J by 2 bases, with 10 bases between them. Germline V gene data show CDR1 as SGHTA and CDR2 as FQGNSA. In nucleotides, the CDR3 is TGTGCCAGCAGCTTAGCCGTGTTACGGACTAATGAAAAACTGTTTTTT. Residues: CASSLAVLRTNEKLFF.

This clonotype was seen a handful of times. The CDR3 spells CSAAGTSGKNNEQFF. The CDR3 nucleotides read TGCAGTGCCGCCGGGACTAGCGGGAAAAACAATGAGCAGTTCTTC. The chain combines TRBV20-1 with TRBJ2-1, with 13 positions matching TRBD2. Germline V lookup: CDR1 DFQATT, CDR2 SNEGSKA (reference sequence). This CDR3 contains 15 residues. V lost 6 bases to trimming and J lost 5 bases; unmatched junction nucleotides: 7.

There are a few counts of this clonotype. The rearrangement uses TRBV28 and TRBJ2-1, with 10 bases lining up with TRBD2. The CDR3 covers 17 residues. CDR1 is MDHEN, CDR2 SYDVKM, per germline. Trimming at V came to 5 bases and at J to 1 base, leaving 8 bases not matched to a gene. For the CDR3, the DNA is TGTGCCAGCAGTCCGCGGAGCGGGAGGGCTTCCTACAATGAGCAGTTCTTC. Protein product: CASSPRSGRASYNEQFF.

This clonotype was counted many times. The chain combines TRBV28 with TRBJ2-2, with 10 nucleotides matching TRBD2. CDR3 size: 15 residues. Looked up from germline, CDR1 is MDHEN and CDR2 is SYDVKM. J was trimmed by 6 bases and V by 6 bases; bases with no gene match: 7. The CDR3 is CASSPSGSGSGELFF. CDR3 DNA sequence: TGTGCCAGCAGCCCTAGCGGGAGCGGGTCCGGGGAGCTGTTTTTT.

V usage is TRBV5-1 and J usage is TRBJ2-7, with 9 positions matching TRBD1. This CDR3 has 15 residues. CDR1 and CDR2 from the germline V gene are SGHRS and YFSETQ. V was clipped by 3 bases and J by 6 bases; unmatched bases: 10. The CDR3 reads CASSSPNRGQGEQYF. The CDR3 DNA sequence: TGCGCCAGCAGCTCCCCCAACAGGGGGCAAGGCGAGCAGTACTTC.

The CDR3 region has the DNA TGTGCCAGTAGTATGGACAGGGGAGGCAAAAACATTCAGTACTTC. It yields the protein CASSMDRGGKNIQYF. The chain carries TRBV19 and TRBJ2-4, with 9 bases that match TRBD1. The CDR3 is 15 residues long. Trimming cost V 3 bases and J 3 bases; bases outside gene matches: 3. The V gene's germline CDR1 is LNHDA and CDR2 SQIVND (reference sequence).